The sequence of this TCR beta chain was determined in a study of blood T cell repertoires in COVID-19 (dated by TCRdb to the early 2020s). As for the study more broadly: Samples from collaborators originated in the United States, Italy and Spain and spanned both the acute and convalescent phases of COVID-19. The prospective study material was composed of cDNA or gDNA derived from T cells, B-cell-depleted T cells, or PBMCs. The dataset comprised deeply sampled blood TCRbeta repertoires from subjects exposed to, actively infected with, or recovered from COVID-19. The repertoires were released in a freely available public database meant as a resource for research on the immune response to SARS-CoV-2. The samples were drawn from the first 160 participants of the ongoing ImmuneRACE study and from some 1,300 subjects provided by 6 global collaborators. A de-identified subject ID, COVID-19 status, age in years and sex were almost always included in the sample metadata. HLA class I and class II types, where available, came from metadata supplied by the sample provider rather than from assay-based typing.

Whole blood was collected in K2EDTA tubes by collaborating institutions according to the institutions' own protocols. For TCRbeta analysis, collaborators shipped samples in one of three forms: frozen whole blood, isolated PBMCs, or DNA extracted from either of those sample types. TCRbeta CDR3 regions were amplified from genomic DNA by means of the immunoSEQ Assay, a bias-controlled multiplex PCR. Concerning the study's data processing: The number of nucleated cells in each sample was estimated from the amplification of reference gene primers within the assay. To quantify the absolute abundance of each unique TCRbeta CDR3 rearrangement, sequence reads were collapsed and filtered. Productive Simpson clonality was computed per sample as the square root of Simpson's diversity index over productive rearrangements. What TCRdb holds here is the immuneACCESS table cut down to in-frame rearrangements. Part of the clones is not present; checked against another copy, under half of the missing clones reflect an unresolved V gene, and the others are unexplained. From that table come the V and J calls and clone size; the DNA was used to work out D and trimming. The sample table lists roughly 180,000 clones, 82% of them with a count of one. The biggest ten clones account for approximately 5.4% of the sample.

Concerning this clone itself: Its target antigen remains unknown. No clone much larger than this one lies a single base away; base qualities are absent.

From the cysteine up to the phenylalanine, the CDR3 has a length of 16 residues. Of all the DNA, just the CDR3 is kept, 48 bases in frame from base 1. A distance of 15 bases separates the germline ends of V and J, which lose 5 bases and 2 bases respectively. In the germline V gene (reference sequence), CDR1 corresponds to MNHEY and CDR2 to SMNVEV. Broader findings and caveats from the paper: The quantity of clinical and demographic metadata differed by source and by participant and was supplied without curation.

The chain is encoded by TRBV27 joined to TRBJ1-4; the D gene is perhaps TRBD1, from 5 matching bases. This clonotype originated in a woman in her 30s with acute or convalescent COVID-19. The sample comprised peripheral blood. The nucleotide sequence reads as follows: TGTGCCAGCAGTCCCAGGGAGGCGACGACTAATGAAAAACTGTTTTTT. This sequence encodes CASSPREATTNEKLFF.